This T cell receptor (beta chain) was identified in a study of blood T cell repertoires in COVID-19. In the study overall: COVID-19 samples, acute and convalescent, were from the United States, Italy and Spain. PBMCs, B-cell-depleted T cells, or T cells provided the cDNA or gDNA that made up the material.

The CDR3 is 17 residues long. The J segment lost 6 bases and the V segment lost 4 bases, leaving 17 bases of the junction unmatched. Germline lookup yields CDR1 SGHKS and CDR2 YYEKEE (reference sequence). Authors' analysis steps: By means of reference gene primer amplification, nucleated cell counts were estimated. The table came from immunoSEQ multiplex PCR; TCRdb's copy has only in-frame clones and leaves some out. The DNA gave D and trimming, while V, J and clone size come from that table. The data hold under 200,000 clones, with about 85% observed a single time. Seattle cases were enrolled at active infection and followed longitudinally.

The chain uses TRBV5-5 and TRBJ1-2; TRBD1 matches at 8 bases. Sequencing input: peripheral blood. The TCR was taken from a woman aged 60-75 years with COVID-19, enrolled during active disease. The CDR3 reads CASSAYLRGQGPHGYTF. The CDR3 region has the DNA TGTGCCAGCAGCGCATATCTACGAGGACAGGGCCCCCATGGCTACACCTTC.